This TCR beta chain derives from a study of cytomegalovirus exposure and HLA in healthy donors. Details on this clone: Its antigen is unidentified.

Overall study results and limits: Apparent HLA restriction characterized most CMV-associated TCR beta chains in a later analysis. The majority of TCR sequences were rare, yet some public TCRs appeared in many donors. A later analysis linked a missense variant in DCLRE1C to the trimming of TCR beta V and J genes. Later analysis found that TCR beta chains associated with HLA were more clonally expanded than other, equally common chains.

Trimming shortened V by 3 bases and J by 4 bases, and 14 bases separated the two germline ends. The CDR3 spans 15 residues. Germline V gene data show CDR1 as LNHDA and CDR2 as SQIVND (reference sequence). With 60 Vbeta and 13 Jbeta primers, the PCR was carried out. The repertoire was sequenced with immunoSEQ multiplex PCR; TCRdb's copy has only in-frame clones and lacks some. The table has around 120,000 clones, less than 85% seen once; the top ten hold 15% to 20%. The clonotype was recovered from a middle-aged man in good health and CMV-seropositive. The sequenced sample was PBMCs. This chain connects TRBV19 to TRBJ2-3; possible D gene TRBD1, 6 bases. The CDR3 nucleotides are TGTGCCAGTAGTATTCTATCAGGGGATCCAGATACGCAGTATTTT. It codes for CASSILSGDPDTQYF. Combining the CDR3 with reference TRBV19 and TRBJ2-3 gives the whole variable domain DGGITQSPKYLFRKEGQNVTLSCEQNLNHDAMYWYRQDPGQGLRLIYYSQIVNDFQKGDIAEGYSVSREKKESFPLTVTSAQKNPTAFYLCASSILSGDPDTQYFGPGTRLTVL.